A selection of T cell receptor beta chains follows, all from one sample in a study of T cells after yellow fever vaccination. MiXCR, applied by TCRdb to the 5' RACE reads, yields one record per CDR3 protein. The sample carries a few hundred thousand distinct CDR3 sequences, 6% to 8% recorded once. The sequenced sample was PBMCs, obtained 5 days after the yellow fever booster vaccination. The origin of the receptors is a man aged 25 to 40 who received the YFV17D yellow fever vaccine. Each CDR3 is given with its conserved first and last residue. The order of the fields is clone size, D gene, J gene, V gene, CDR3 protein, CDR3 DNA. D genes are given only for firm matches. A row's size may be missing; if present it is once, few, many or a size class.

>NA|TRBD2|TRBJ2-7|TRBV7-2
CASSGGGAYEQYF
TGTGCCAGCAGCGGGGGGGGTGCCTACGAGCAGTACTTC
>few|NA|TRBJ1-2|TRBV20-1
CSAPHGEGYTF
TGCAGTGCCCCACACGGGGAAGGCTACACCTTC
>few|TRBD2|TRBJ2-1|TRBV19
CASTQTSGRGSEQFF
TGTGCCAGTACCCAGACTAGCGGGAGGGGGAGTGAGCAGTTCTTC
>NA|NA|TRBJ2-7|TRBV7-2
CASSPRLLMYEQYF
TGTGCCAGCAGCCCGCGGCTCCTCATGTACGAGCAGTACTTC
>NA|NA|TRBJ2-6|TRBV20-1
CSAYTDPYSGANVLTF
TGCAGTGCTTATACTGATCCGTACTCTGGGGCCAACGTCCTGACTTTC
>few|NA|TRBJ2-6|TRBV5-4
CASSFQGANVLTF
TGTGCCAGCAGCTTTCAAGGGGCCAACGTCCTGACTTTC
>many|NA|TRBJ1-3|TRBV5-1
CASSLAGIPGNTIYF
TGCGCCAGCAGCTTGGCCGGCATCCCTGGAAACACCATATATTTT
>many|TRBD1|TRBJ2-7|TRBV5-1
CARPGQGITYEQYF
TGCGCCAGACCGGGACAGGGCATCACCTACGAGCAGTACTTC
>NA|NA|TRBJ2-1|TRBV9
CASSVGVFPYNEQFF
TGTGCCAGCAGCGTAGGGGTTTTTCCCTACAATGAGCAGTTCTTC
>few|NA|TRBJ2-5|TRBV5-1
CASSYEYQETQYF
TGCGCCAGCAGCTACGAGTACCAAGAGACCCAGTACTTC
>NA|NA|TRBJ2-7|TRBV6-2/TRBV6-3
CASSPTSSYEFQYF
TGTGCCAGCAGCCCTACCTCCTCCTACGAGTTCCAGTACTTC
>few|NA|TRBJ1-2|TRBV18
CASSPPINRNYGYTF
TGTGCCAGCTCACCACCAATTAACAGAAACTATGGCTACACCTTC
>many|NA|TRBJ2-1|TRBV20-1
CSARGPPWDNEQFF
TGCAGTGCTAGAGGCCCTCCCTGGGACAATGAGCAGTTCTTC
>many|NA|TRBJ2-1|TRBV18
CASSPGSLKTVHNEQFF
TGTGCCAGCTCACCGGGGAGCCTCAAAACCGTTCACAATGAGCAGTTCTTC
>few|NA|TRBJ1-2|TRBV5-1
CASSPDSGRGGYTF
TGCGCCAGCAGCCCGGACAGTGGTCGGGGTGGCTACACCTTC
>NA|TRBD2|TRBJ2-1|TRBV19
CASSMGGVSYNEQFF
TGTGCCAGTAGTATGGGGGGGGTCTCCTACAATGAGCAGTTCTTC
>many|TRBD1|TRBJ2-4|TRBV5-6
CASKKQGVAKNIQYF
TGTGCCAGCAAAAAACAGGGGGTAGCCAAAAACATTCAGTACTTC
>NA|TRBD1|TRBJ1-1|TRBV5-1
CASRQGANTEAFF
TGCGCCAGCCGACAGGGGGCGAACACTGAAGCTTTCTTT
>NA|TRBD1|TRBJ1-5|TRBV18
CASSQAGQVNQPQHF
TGTGCCAGCTCACAAGCGGGACAGGTCAATCAGCCCCAGCATTTT
>many|TRBD1|TRBJ2-2|TRBV5-1
CASSSTGGTVTGELFF
TGCGCCAGCAGCTCCACAGGGGGAACCGTCACCGGGGAGCTGTTTTTT
>many|NA|TRBJ2-5|TRBV5-1
CASSPREARGETQYF
TGCGCCAGCAGCCCGCGGGAAGCGCGTGGAGAGACCCAGTACTTC
>NA|NA|TRBJ2-7|TRBV20-1
CSARVASYEQYF
TGCAGTGCCAGAGTCGCTTCCTACGAGCAGTACTTC
>many|NA|TRBJ2-1|TRBV15
CATSRDLLDEQFF
TGTGCCACCAGCAGAGATCTACTCGATGAGCAGTTCTTC
>many|NA|TRBJ1-4|TRBV14
CASSQGGKLFF
TGTGCCAGCAGCCAGGGGGGAAAACTGTTTTTT
>NA|NA|TRBJ2-5|TRBV20-1
CSAETGETQYF
TGCAGTGCCGAGACTGGGGAGACCCAGTACTTC
>many|TRBD1|TRBJ2-7|TRBV7-3
CASSSPGQRSSYEQYF
TGTGCCAGCAGCTCACCGGGACAGAGGAGCTCCTACGAGCAGTACTTC
>few|NA|TRBJ2-2|TRBV20-1
CSARDPEGPQVVFF
TGCAGTGCTAGAGATCCTGAGGGCCCCCAGGTGGTGTTTTTT
>NA|NA|TRBJ2-5|TRBV10-3
CAISDLEGQETQYF
TGTGCCATCAGTGACCTAGAGGGCCAAGAGACCCAGTACTTC
>many|NA|TRBJ2-7|TRBV25-1
CASSEYYEQYF
TGTGCCAGCAGTGAATATTACGAGCAGTACTTC
>many|NA|TRBJ1-1|TRBV15
CATSGDTEAFF
TGTGCCACCAGCGGGGATACTGAAGCTTTCTTT
>NA|TRBD2|TRBJ2-3|TRBV19
CASSPSGRARDTQYF
TGTGCCAGTAGTCCCAGCGGGAGGGCTAGAGATACGCAGTATTTT
>NA|NA|TRBJ2-7|TRBV20-1
CSARRQSITYEQYF
TGCAGTGCCCGTAGACAGTCGATCACCTACGAGCAGTACTTC
>NA|TRBD1|TRBJ2-7|TRBV3-1
CATSQVGTGGYEQYF
TGTGCCACCAGCCAAGTAGGGACAGGGGGCTACGAGCAGTACTTC
>few|NA|TRBJ1-4|TRBV7-6
CASSPDGWEKLFF
TGTGCCAGCAGCCCTGACGGTTGGGAAAAACTGTTTTTT
>NA|NA|TRBJ2-1|TRBV5-6
CASSLKGVLSYNEQFF
TGTGCCAGCAGCTTGAAGGGGGTCCTCTCCTACAATGAGCAGTTCTTC
>few|NA|TRBJ1-2|TRBV9
CASSLPLGPNYGYTF
TGTGCCAGCAGCTTACCATTGGGGCCTAACTATGGCTACACCTTC
>many|NA|TRBJ2-3|TRBV3-1
CASSQWDGSTDTQYF
TGTGCCAGCAGCCAATGGGACGGAAGCACAGATACGCAGTATTTT
>many|NA|TRBJ1-2|TRBV6-5
CASSYGRGTDGYTF
TGTGCCAGCAGTTACGGTAGGGGGACGGATGGCTACACCTTC
>NA|NA|TRBJ2-4|TRBV6-2/TRBV6-3
CASSFLRTDKNIQYF
TGTGCCAGCAGTTTCCTGCGGACAGACAAAAACATTCAGTACTTC
>many|TRBD1|TRBJ1-1|TRBV7-2
CASSVLPGQGKAFF
TGTGCCAGCAGCGTTTTACCGGGACAGGGGAAAGCTTTCTTT
>NA|NA|TRBJ2-1|TRBV19
CASSILGLPTYNEQFF
TGTGCCAGTAGTATCCTAGGCCTTCCAACCTACAATGAGCAGTTCTTC
>few|TRBD1|TRBJ2-7|TRBV6-5
CASSIGGTGYEQYF
TGTGCCAGCAGCATAGGGGGGACAGGCTACGAGCAGTACTTC
>many|NA|TRBJ2-1|TRBV6-2/TRBV6-3
CASTPYTSGSNEQFF
TGTGCCAGCACTCCCTACACAAGTGGGAGCAATGAGCAGTTCTTC
>many|TRBD2|TRBJ2-3|TRBV7-2
CASSSSASGTDTQYF
TGTGCCAGCAGCTCGTCGGCTAGCGGGACAGATACGCAGTATTTT
>many|TRBD1|TRBJ1-2|TRBV20-1
CSAREGGGYGYTF
TGCAGTGCTAGAGAAGGGGGCGGCTATGGCTACACCTTC
>NA|TRBD1|TRBJ2-2|TRBV7-9
CASSFYTGDTGELFF
TGTGCCAGCAGCTTCTACACAGGGGACACCGGGGAGCTGTTTTTT
>few|NA|TRBJ1-1|TRBV5-5
CASSFRRDGEAFF
TGTGCCAGCAGCTTTAGAAGGGACGGTGAAGCTTTCTTT
>many|NA|TRBJ1-2|TRBV4-3
CASSLSGEGFGYTF
TGCGCCAGCAGCTTGTCTGGGGAGGGTTTCGGCTACACCTTC
>NA|NA|TRBJ2-2|TRBV6-2/TRBV6-3
CASNRGTNTGELFF
TGTGCCAGCAATAGGGGGACGAACACCGGGGAGCTGTTTTTT
>many|NA|TRBJ2-3|TRBV7-9
CASSLVGTPKDTQYF
TGTGCCAGCAGCTTGGTGGGCACTCCGAAAGATACGCAGTATTTT